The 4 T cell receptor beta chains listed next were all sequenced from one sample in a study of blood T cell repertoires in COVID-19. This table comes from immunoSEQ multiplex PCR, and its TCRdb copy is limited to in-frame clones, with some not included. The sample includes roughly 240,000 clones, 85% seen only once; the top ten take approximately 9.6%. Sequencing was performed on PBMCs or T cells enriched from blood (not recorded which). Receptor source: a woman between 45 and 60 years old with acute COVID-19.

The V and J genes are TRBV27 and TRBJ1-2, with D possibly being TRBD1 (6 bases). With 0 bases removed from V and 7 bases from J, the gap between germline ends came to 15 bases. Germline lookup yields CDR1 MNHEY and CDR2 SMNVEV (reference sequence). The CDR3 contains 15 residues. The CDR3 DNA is TGTGCCAGCAGTTTATCGGGAGGGGGTGGAGGTGGCTACACCTTC. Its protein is CASSLSGGGGGGYTF.

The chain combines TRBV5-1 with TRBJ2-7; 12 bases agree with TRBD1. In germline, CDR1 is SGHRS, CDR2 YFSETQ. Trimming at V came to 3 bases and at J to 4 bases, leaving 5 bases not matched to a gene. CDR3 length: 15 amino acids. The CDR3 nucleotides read TGCGCCAGCAGCTCGACGGGACAGGGGGCTTACGAGCAGTACTTC. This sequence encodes CASSSTGQGAYEQYF.

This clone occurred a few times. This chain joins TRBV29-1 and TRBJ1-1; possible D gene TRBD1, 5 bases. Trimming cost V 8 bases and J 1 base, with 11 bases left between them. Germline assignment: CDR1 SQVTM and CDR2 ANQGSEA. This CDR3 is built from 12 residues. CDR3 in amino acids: CSTRTGNTEAFF. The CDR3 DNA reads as TGCAGCACAAGAACAGGGAACACTGAAGCTTTCTTT.

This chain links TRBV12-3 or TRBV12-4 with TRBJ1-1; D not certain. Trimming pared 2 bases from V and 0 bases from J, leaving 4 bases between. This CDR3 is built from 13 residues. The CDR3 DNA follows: TGTGCCAGCAGTTTAATAATGAACACTGAAGCTTTCTTT. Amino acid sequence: CASSLIMNTEAFF.